The clone carrying this T cell receptor (beta chain) has more than one count but fewer than ten. The 5'RACE method, run with constant-segment primers, produced TCR alpha and TCR beta cDNA libraries (carrying sample barcodes and UMIs). TCRdb reprocessed the 5' RACE reads via MiXCR and lists one record per CDR3 protein. The repertoire has some 65,000 distinct CDR3 sequences, 16% of them found once; the top ten carry around 29%. This record comes from a study of T-cell memory formation after mild COVID-19. Source material: PBMCs or a T cell subset sorted from them (not recorded which). This sequence was found in an adult woman who had mild COVID-19 (a few samples of this study predate the infection). Cell type and time point are not known.

This chain's CDR3 is CSARGGGSSYNEQFF. CDR3 bases: TGCAGTGCTAGAGGAGGGGGGAGCTCCTACAATGAGCAGTTCTTC. The chain has TRBV20-1 and TRBJ2-1; D is possibly TRBD1 or TRBD2 (6 bases each). The CDR3 runs to 15 residues. CDR1 DFQATT and CDR2 SNEGSKA come from the germline V gene (reference sequence). Trimming removed 1 base at V and 0 bases at J, with 10 bases between.